A single sample is the source of the 19 T cell receptor beta chains below, sequenced in a study of shared clonotypes between healthy human individuals (dated by TCRdb to the early 2020s). Library generation was performed with the immunoSEQ multiplex PCR assay. TCRdb mirrors the immuneACCESS table, restricted to in-frame sequences. Some clones are absent from its copies; in checked studies, under half trace to an unresolved V gene, and the reason for the others is unknown. This sample is represented by roughly 2.6 million clones; over 85% of them were singletons. The ten largest clonotypes hold under 0.15% of the sample. The sample was naive CD4+ T cells sorted from blood. The sample's cell subset or site, from its label and the paper: CD45RA+ positively selected. Receptor source: a man aged 18 to 29 in good health.

In its sample, this clone was seen a few times. This chain connects TRBV6-6 to TRBJ1-1; D gene ambiguous. Germline CDR1 is MNHNY and CDR2 is SVGAGI (reference sequence). Trimming stripped 6 bases from V and 2 bases from J, with 13 bases between. The CDR3 length is 14 residues. The chain's CDR3 is CASSHDTLNTEAFF. The DNA of the CDR3 is TGTGCCAGCAGCCACGACACCCTTAACACTGAAGCTTTCTTT.

This clone was recorded only once. The chain is built from TRBV27 and TRBJ1-1; a possible D gene is TRBD1 (5 bases). There are 15 residues in the CDR3. The germline V and J ends were trimmed by 6 bases and 4 bases, with 18 bases remaining between them. Germline V gives CDR1 MNHEY, CDR2 SMNVEV (reference sequence). The chain's CDR3 is CASRETWGRITEAFF. The CDR3 DNA sequence: TGTGCCAGCAGGGAGACCTGGGGGAGGATCACTGAAGCTTTCTTT.

The V call is TRBV2, the J call TRBJ2-7, with 7 bases aligning to TRBD2. V shed 5 bases, J shed 4 bases, and the junction held 5 bases outside the gene matches. This CDR3 is 13 amino acids long. Germline V gene sequence: CDR1 SNHLY, CDR2 FYNNEI. The DNA for the CDR3 is TGTGCCAGCAGTCAGACTAGCACATACGAGCAGTACTTC. Translating gives CASSQTSTYEQYF.

This rearrangement joins TRBV10-3 to TRBJ2-5; TRBD2 matches at 7 bases. Germline values: CDR1 ENHRY, CDR2 SYGVKD. CDR3 length equals 13 residues. V lost 8 bases and J lost 5; bases outside the gene matches: 8. CDR3 sequence (DNA): TGTGCCATCCGGGGAGGGGCCGGGGAGACCCAGTACTTC. This encodes CAIRGGAGETQYF.

The chain is built from TRBV4-1 and TRBJ2-3; a weak D match, TRBD1 (5 bases). The CDR3 has 16 amino acids. Germline CDR1 is MGHRA and CDR2 is YSYEKL. V gave up 0 bases and J gave up 0 bases, with 10 bases separating them. The CDR3 nucleotides read TGCGCCAGCAGCCAAGATCGGGCAGGGAGCACAGATACGCAGTATTTT. It specifies CASSQDRAGSTDTQYF.

This clone was observed once. The chain is built from TRBV5-1 and TRBJ2-5, with D possibly matching TRBD1 (6 bases). The CDR3 consists of 14 residues. Germline V gives CDR1 SGHRS, CDR2 YFSETQ. V lost 4 bases to trimming and J lost 4 bases, with 14 bases between them. The CDR3 spells CASSPGVYGETQYF. CDR3 nucleotides: TGCGCCAGCAGCCCAGGGGTATATGGAGAGACCCAGTACTTC.

In this sample, this clone turned up once. This sequence joins TRBV6-1 and TRBJ2-7; D remains unclear. Germline CDR1 MNHNS, CDR2 SASEGT. This CDR3 is built from 15 residues. Trimming removed 1 base from V and 2 bases from J, with 12 bases in between. For the CDR3, the DNA is TGTGCCAGCAGTGAAGTTTTAGGCAGCCCCTACGAGCAGTACTTC. It translates to CASSEVLGSPYEQYF.

The J gene is TRBJ1-2, the V gene TRBV29-1; D gene unclear. The V end was cut by 3 bases, the J end by 4 bases, with 6 bases between. Germline CDR1 reads SQVTM; CDR2 reads ANQGSEA. This CDR3 spans 11 amino acids. CDR3 protein: CSVDSGYGYTF. The CDR3 bases are TGCAGCGTTGATAGTGGCTATGGCTACACCTTC.

J is TRBJ1-1 and V is TRBV5-1, with D possibly being TRBD1 (5 bases). The germline V gene has CDR1 SGHRS and CDR2 YFSETQ. V gave up 0 bases and J gave up 6 bases, with 12 bases separating them. CDR3 length: 14 amino acids. The CDR3: CASSLAGGGAEAFF. CDR3 sequence (DNA): TGCGCCAGCAGCTTGGCGGGGGGAGGCGCTGAAGCTTTCTTT. Based on the CDR3 plus reference TRBV5-1 and TRBJ1-1, the full variable domain is KAGVTQTPRYLIKTRGQQVTLSCSPISGHRSVSWYQQTPGQGLQFLFEYFSETQRNKGNFPGRFSGRQFSNSRSEMNVSTLELGDSALYLCASSLAGGGAEAFFGQGTRLTVV.

The rearrangement joins TRBV4-3 to TRBJ2-1; 11 positions agree with TRBD2. The germline CDR1 and CDR2 sequences are LGHNA and YSLEER. This CDR3 contains 17 residues. V lost 3 bases, J lost 9 bases, and 13 bases stayed unmatched. This chain's CDR3 is CASSQHRTVLAGGEQFF. CDR3 coding DNA: TGCGCCAGCAGCCAGCACCGGACGGTGCTAGCGGGAGGTGAGCAGTTCTTC.

Comment on this clone: Within the sample, other DNA sequences also encode this same CDR3. J is TRBJ2-2 and V is TRBV19; perhaps TRBD2 as D (6 bases). CDR1 and CDR2 from the germline V gene are LNHDA and SQIVND (reference sequence). V was shortened by 0 bases and J by 5 bases, with 10 bases between the two germline ends. This CDR3 is 15 amino acids long. The CDR3 DNA sequence: TGTGCCAGTAGTATAGATCTGCGGGGAACCGGGGAGCTGTTTTTT. Translating gives CASSIDLRGTGELFF.

CDR3 sequence: CASSLELQPKQFF. CDR3 nucleotides: TGTGCCAGCAGCTTGGAACTCCAACCCAAGCAGTTCTTC. The V and J genes are TRBV11-2 and TRBJ2-1; D is unclear. CDR1 is SGHAT and CDR2 is FQNNGV in the germline V gene. V was pared by 3 bases and J by 11 bases, with 14 bases between. The CDR3 length is 13 residues.

The genes are TRBV5-4 and TRBJ2-7; perhaps TRBD2 as D (6 bases). There are 14 residues in the CDR3. V gave up 0 bases and J gave up 7 bases, with 14 bases separating them. Germline values: CDR1 SGHNT, CDR2 YYREEE (reference sequence). The CDR3 here is CASSLGRPEGEQYF. In nucleotides, the CDR3 is TGTGCCAGCAGCTTGGGACGCCCGGAGGGGGAGCAGTACTTC.

This chain joins TRBV2 and TRBJ1-5; TRBD1 is a possible D gene (6 bases). CDR1 is SNHLY and CDR2 is FYNNEI in the germline V gene. CDR3 length: 13 amino acids. V was pared by 5 bases and J by 6 bases, with 11 bases between. The chain's CDR3 is CASSSQGSQPQHF. The CDR3 nucleotides read TGTGCCAGCAGTTCCCAGGGGAGTCAGCCCCAGCATTTT.

The J gene is TRBJ2-7, the V gene TRBV5-1, with D tentatively TRBD1 (5 bases). The ends were cut back, 4 bases at V and 4 bases at J, with 15 bases in the middle. Germline loops: CDR1 SGHRS, CDR2 YFSETQ. The CDR3 loop spans 14 amino acids. The CDR3 bases are TGCGCCAGCAGCATGACAGAGGCATTATACGAGCAGTACTTC. Its translation: CASSMTEALYEQYF.

The J gene is TRBJ2-1, the V gene TRBV5-1, with D hard to call. The germline V gene has CDR1 SGHRS and CDR2 YFSETQ. V was shortened by 1 base and J by 8 bases, with 10 bases between the two germline ends. The CDR3 is made up of 13 amino acids. The CDR3 spells CASSLKVGYEQFF. The CDR3 DNA reads as TGCGCCAGCAGCTTGAAGGTAGGGTATGAGCAGTTCTTC.

V gene TRBV11-2 combines with J gene TRBJ2-7, with D perhaps being TRBD1 or TRBD2 (5 bases each). CDR1 SGHAT and CDR2 FQNNGV come from the germline V gene. The V end was cut by 1 base, the J end by 6 bases, with 10 bases between. The CDR3 runs to 13 residues. The CDR3 protein is CASSLVQRGEQYF. CDR3 bases: TGTGCCAGCAGCTTAGTCCAGAGGGGCGAGCAGTACTTC. Full variable domain (outside the CDR3, taken from reference TRBV11-2 and TRBJ2-7): EAGVAQSPRYKIIEKRQSVAFWCNPISGHATLYWYQQILGQGPKLLIQFQNNGVVDDSQLPKDRFSAERLKGVDSTLKIQPAKLEDSAVYLCASSLVQRGEQYFGPGTRLTVT.

The chain joins TRBV25-1 to TRBJ2-1, with D tentatively TRBD1 or TRBD2 (5 bases each). Trimming pared 6 bases from V and 3 bases from J, leaving 18 bases between. Germline lookup yields CDR1 MGHDK and CDR2 SYGVNS. This CDR3 has 16 residues. The DNA for the CDR3 is TGTGCCAGCAGCGGGCCTGGGGGAAAGAGCTACAATGAGCAGTTCTTC. Residues: CASSGPGGKSYNEQFF.

This clone was seen a single time. The same CDR3 can be traced to other DNA sequences in this sample. This chain connects TRBV30 to TRBJ2-7; D unresolved. The CDR3 covers 12 residues. V was cut by 2 bases and J by 0 bases, with 5 bases left in between. In germline, CDR1 is GTSNPN, CDR2 SVGIG (reference sequence). In DNA, the CDR3 is TGTGCCTGGAGTCCGGCCTCCTACGAGCAGTACTTC. The encoded protein is CAWSPASYEQYF.